A selection of T cell receptor beta chains follows, all from one sample in a study of blood T cell repertoires in COVID-19. Only in-frame clones appear in the TCRdb table, and some are missing; sequencing was by immunoSEQ multiplex PCR. The sample records about 120,000 clones, roughly 89% being singletons. Sequencing used peripheral blood. The receptors shown here come from a woman between 45 and 65 years old with acute or convalescent COVID-19. Both conserved end residues are part of each CDR3. Fields, in order: clone size, D gene, V gene, J gene, CDR3 DNA, CDR3 protein. D genes are given only for firm matches. The size entry is marked missing in some rows and otherwise reads once, few, many or a size class.

clone size: .
D gene: TRBD1
V gene: TRBV6-1
J gene: TRBJ1-2
CDR3 DNA: TGTGCCAGCAGTGGGTCAAGAGGACAGGGGAACAAAGGCTATGGCTACACCTTC
CDR3 protein: CASSGSRGQGNKGYGYTF

clone size: .
D gene: .
V gene: TRBV5-8
J gene: TRBJ1-2
CDR3 DNA: TGTGCCAGCAGCTTGGGTAGGGGAGGGAACTATGGCTACACCTTC
CDR3 protein: CASSLGRGGNYGYTF

clone size: .
D gene: TRBD2
V gene: TRBV7-9
J gene: TRBJ2-4
CDR3 DNA: TGTGCCAGCAGCTTAAATAGCGGGAGGGCCGGAACCAAAAACATTCAGTACTTC
CDR3 protein: CASSLNSGRAGTKNIQYF

clone size: .
D gene: TRBD2
V gene: TRBV6-2/TRBV6-3
J gene: TRBJ2-5
CDR3 DNA: TGTGCCAGCAGTTACTCATCCGGGAGGAGGTACGAGACCCAGTACTTC
CDR3 protein: CASSYSSGRRYETQYF

clone size: few
D gene: .
V gene: TRBV30
J gene: TRBJ1-2
CDR3 DNA: TGTGCCTGGAGTGTACGGGATAAGGGAGGCTACACCTTC
CDR3 protein: CAWSVRDKGGYTF

clone size: few
D gene: .
V gene: TRBV6-1
J gene: TRBJ1-5
CDR3 DNA: TGTGCCAGCAGTGAGAGAGCAGCGCTCGGCAATCAGCCCCAGCATTTT
CDR3 protein: CASSERAALGNQPQHF

clone size: .
D gene: TRBD2
V gene: TRBV5-1
J gene: TRBJ2-7
CDR3 DNA: TGCGCCAGCAGCACCACTAGCGGGGGGGCCTACGAGCAGTACTTC
CDR3 protein: CASSTTSGGAYEQYF

clone size: .
D gene: .
V gene: TRBV10-2
J gene: TRBJ1-2
CDR3 DNA: TGCGCCAGCAGTGCATCCCCCCTGACGTGGGGGCGAAAGGGAAATCTGGCTAACTATGGCTACACCTTC
CDR3 protein: CASSASPLTWGRKGNLANYGYTF

clone size: .
D gene: .
V gene: TRBV5-6
J gene: TRBJ1-1
CDR3 DNA: TGTGCCAGCAGCTTGGGGCCCCTCATGAACACTGAAGCTTTCTTT
CDR3 protein: CASSLGPLMNTEAFF

clone size: .
D gene: TRBD1
V gene: TRBV12-3/TRBV12-4
J gene: TRBJ1-1
CDR3 DNA: TGTGCCGACAGGGGAGATAACACTGAAGCTTTCTTT
CDR3 protein: CADRGDNTEAFF

clone size: .
D gene: .
V gene: TRBV6-6
J gene: TRBJ2-3
CDR3 DNA: TGTGCCAGCAGTAGAGGGGGGGGAGATACGCAGTATTTT
CDR3 protein: CASSRGGGDTQYF

clone size: .
D gene: .
V gene: TRBV12-5
J gene: TRBJ1-1
CDR3 DNA: TGTGCTAGTGCGTTACGGGAGGCTTTCTTT
CDR3 protein: CASALREAFF

clone size: .
D gene: .
V gene: TRBV4-3
J gene: TRBJ2-7
CDR3 DNA: TGCGCCAGCAGCCAAGACTCTCAGGGGGGCTCCTACGAGCAGTACTTC
CDR3 protein: CASSQDSQGGSYEQYF

clone size: .
D gene: TRBD1
V gene: TRBV7-2
J gene: TRBJ1-1
CDR3 DNA: TGTGCCAGCAGCTTAGCCCCTCTTGGACAGGGGGGCACTGAAGCTTTCTTT
CDR3 protein: CASSLAPLGQGGTEAFF

clone size: .
D gene: TRBD1
V gene: TRBV6-2/TRBV6-3
J gene: TRBJ1-5
CDR3 DNA: TGTGCCAGCAGTCCCGGGACAGTGAATCAGCCCCAGCATTTT
CDR3 protein: CASSPGTVNQPQHF